This T cell receptor beta chain was captured in a study of blood T cell repertoires in COVID-19. The wider study: The origin of the acute and convalescent COVID-19 samples was the United States, Italy and Spain.

Trimming removed 7 bases from V and 8 bases from J; junction bases left unmatched: 14. CDR3 size: 15 residues. Looked up from germline, CDR1 is SNHLY and CDR2 is FYNNEI. The method was immunoSEQ multiplex PCR; TCRdb's version includes in-frame clones alone and lacks a portion of them. The repertoire holds a few hundred thousand clones, about 85% seen once, with roughly 2% in the top ten. This rearrangement joins TRBV2 to TRBJ2-1; 7 positions agree with TRBD2. Sequenced sample: peripheral blood. This receptor was taken from a woman aged 50 to 60 who had recovered from COVID-19. The CDR3 DNA follows: TGTGCCAGCACTGACGTAAGCGGGGTTTGGGATGAGCAGTTCTTC. This sequence encodes CASTDVSGVWDEQFF.